This T cell receptor (beta chain) was captured in a study of low-dose radiotherapy and immunotherapy resistance in tumors. The overall study: A total of 6.5 Gy was given to Cohort 1 as 0.5 Gy per fraction every 2 weeks. Nivolumab was given to patients as a 240 mg flat dose every two weeks, and ipilimumab at 1 mg/kg every six weeks. Both were delivered intravenously.

Ten or more counts support this clonotype. Sample time point: before trial treatment. Nivolumab, ipilimumab, aspirin, low-dose cyclophosphamide and low-dose radiotherapy were all administered to the donors. Alpha- and beta-chain coverage of first-strand cDNA came from TRAV- and TRBV-specific primers. Using a constant-region primer together with a V-primer adapter, TCRs were subjected to approximately 20 PCR cycles of amplification. TCRdb independently ran MiXCR on the reads; one entry per CDR3 protein. Among some 82,000 distinct CDR3 sequences listed, 18% were seen once. Trimming cost V 3 bases and J 3 bases, with 10 bases left between them. This CDR3 has 14 amino acids. Germline V lookup: CDR1 SGDLS, CDR2 YYNGEE.

The rearrangement links TRBV9 to TRBJ1-5, with TRBD1 as a possible D gene (5 bases). The sample was PBMCs, taken before treatment. The sequence was obtained from a male donor with prostate cancer. The chain's CDR3 is CASSGGDYNQPQHF. The CDR3 DNA is TGTGCCAGCAGCGGGGGGGACTACAATCAGCCCCAGCATTTT.